This T cell receptor (beta chain) stems from a study of T cell responses to AZD1222 COVID-19 vaccine. The data were produced by immunoSEQ multiplex PCR, yet TCRdb's version contains in-frame clones alone and is incomplete. This sample has about 120,000 clones, with about 90% found just once. The CDR3 has 16 amino acids. V lost 2 bases to trimming and J lost 0 bases, with 12 bases between them. Germline V lookup: CDR1 SGHRS, CDR2 YFSETQ. Overall study results and limits: Donors, mostly white British, included more females; clonal diversity was possibly underestimated.

This clone was counted a few times. Its antigen remains unidentified. This chain uses TRBV5-1 with TRBJ1-5, with a possible D match to TRBD1 (5 bases). The sequencing here drew on peripheral blood, taken on day 0 of AZD1222 vaccination. The clonotype comes from an adult in good health. As DNA, the CDR3 is TGCGCCAGCAGCTTAGATGCGGGGCATAGCAATCAGCCCCAGCATTTT. Translation: CASSLDAGHSNQPQHF.